The 20 T cell receptor beta chains listed next were all sequenced from one sample in a study of technical replicates of blood from a few donors. Sequencing used immunoSEQ multiplex PCR; TCRdb keeps in-frame clones, though not all of them. The sample contains 55,000 to 80,000 clones, approximately 97% of which appear only once. Sequencing was performed on T cells isolated from PBMCs. The receptors were sampled from a human donor in good health.

The sample holds one count of this clone. The chain has TRBV29-1 and TRBJ2-7, with 7 bases matching TRBD1. The junction had 18 bases not matched to a gene; V was cut back by 4 bases and J by 3 bases. The CDR3 length is 17 residues. Germline V gene sequence: CDR1 SQVTM, CDR2 ANQGSEA. The CDR3 reads CSVAGVGIPGQNYEQYF. CDR3 DNA sequence: TGCAGCGTTGCAGGGGTCGGGATACCGGGACAGAACTACGAGCAGTACTTC.

The CDR3: CASAPGLAGVDGNEQFF. The CDR3 region has the DNA TGCGCCAGCGCTCCGGGACTAGCGGGCGTCGACGGCAATGAGCAGTTCTTC. This chain connects TRBV5-1 to TRBJ2-1; 12 bases line up with TRBD2. Trimming cost V 7 bases and J 6 bases; bases outside gene matches: 14. CDR3 length: 17 amino acids. Germline-derived CDR1 and CDR2 are SGHRS and YFSETQ. The full variable domain, in which reference TRBV5-1 and TRBJ2-1 provide the parts outside the CDR3, is KAGVTQTPRYLIKTRGQQVTLSCSPISGHRSVSWYQQTPGQGLQFLFEYFSETQRNKGNFPGRFSGRQFSNSRSEMNVSTLELGDSALYLCASAPGLAGVDGNEQFFGPGTRLTVL.

J is TRBJ2-1 and V is TRBV29-1, with TRBD1 as a possible D gene (6 bases). The CDR3 is 12 amino acids. CDR1 is SQVTM and CDR2 is ANQGSEA in the germline V gene. The ends were cut back, 5 bases at V and 7 bases at J, with 12 bases in the middle. The CDR3 sequence is CSVQTGRNEQFF. The CDR3 DNA is TGCAGCGTTCAAACAGGGCGGAATGAGCAGTTCTTC.

The chain couples TRBV2 to TRBJ1-2; TRBD1 might be the D (6 bases). Looked up from germline, CDR1 is SNHLY and CDR2 is FYNNEI. V lost 7 bases and J lost 2, with 11 bases in between. CDR3 length equals 13 residues. The CDR3 sequence: CASTLDRNYGYTF. The CDR3 DNA follows: TGTGCCAGCACCCTGGACAGAAACTATGGCTACACCTTC.

The chain joins TRBV27 to TRBJ1-1; D is perhaps TRBD1 (5 bases). Trimming removed 3 bases at V and 7 bases at J, with 12 bases between. The CDR3 loop spans 13 amino acids. The germline V gene encodes CDR1 MNHEY and CDR2 SMNVEV (reference sequence). The CDR3, as DNA: TGTGCCAGCAGTTTCCGGCAGGGAAGTGAAGCTTTCTTT. Translation: CASSFRQGSEAFF.

The genes are TRBV6-1 and TRBJ2-3; D unclear. The V and J ends lost 7 bases and 1 base respectively, with 15 bases between them. CDR3 length equals 15 residues. Germline V CDR1 and CDR2: MNHNS, SASEGT. The CDR3 region has the DNA TGTGCCAGCAACCTCCCTCGGAGTGGCACAGATACGCAGTATTTT. The encoded protein is CASNLPRSGTDTQYF.

The chain is built from TRBV6-5 and TRBJ2-7; 7 bases match TRBD1. CDR1 and CDR2 from the germline V gene are MNHEY and SVGAGI. The CDR3 is 13 amino acids. With V trimmed by 5 bases and J by 6 bases, 7 bases remained unmatched. The CDR3 DNA reads TGTGCCAGCAGTCGCCAGACAGGGTCCGAGCAGTACTTC. This sequence encodes CASSRQTGSEQYF.

This clone has a single count. This chain uses TRBV9 with TRBJ1-1; D perhaps matches TRBD1 (5 bases). The V end was cut by 4 bases, the J end by 5 bases, with 15 bases between. The CDR3 totals 14 residues. Germline CDR1 is SGDLS and CDR2 is YYNGEE. DNA for the CDR3: TGTGCCAGCAGCCCGGGGGGGTTGGGGACTGAAGCTTTCTTT. It specifies CASSPGGLGTEAFF. The complete variable domain, with remaining parts taken from reference TRBV9 and TRBJ1-1, reads DSGVTQTPKHLITATGQRVTLRCSPRSGDLSVYWYQQSLDQGLQFLIQYYNGEERAKGNILERFSAQQFPDLHSELNLSSLELGDSALYFCASSPGGLGTEAFFGQGTRLTVV.

V is TRBV28 and J is TRBJ2-7; 11 bases match TRBD2. Germline assignment: CDR1 MDHEN and CDR2 SYDVKM. The J segment lost 0 bases and the V segment lost 6 bases, leaving 13 bases of the junction unmatched. This CDR3 is 18 amino acids long. The CDR3, as DNA: TGTGCCAGCAGATTCAAGGGGGGACTAGCGGCCAGCTCCTACGAGCAGTACTTC. Protein product: CASRFKGGLAASSYEQYF.

The V and J genes are TRBV18 and TRBJ2-2; D unresolved. Deletions cut 3 bases from V and 4 bases from J, with 6 bases between. The germline V gene has CDR1 KGHSH and CDR2 LQKENI. This CDR3 contains 13 residues. The CDR3 here is CASSPLSTGELFF. The CDR3, as DNA: TGTGCCAGCTCACCGTTGAGCACCGGGGAGCTGTTTTTT.

This clone was recorded once. The chain recombines TRBV2 with TRBJ2-6; D is perhaps TRBD1 (5 bases). CDR1 SNHLY and CDR2 FYNNEI come from the germline V gene. V lost 4 bases and J lost 0, with 7 bases in between. CDR3 length equals 15 residues. CDR3 sequence reads: CASSGGHSGANVLTF. The CDR3 DNA reads as TGTGCCAGCAGTGGGGGCCACTCTGGGGCCAACGTCCTGACTTTC.

The chain joins TRBV2 to TRBJ2-5, with TRBD2 identical over 11 bases. The V and J ends lost 1 base and 3 bases, in that order; junction bases with no gene match: 10. Germline-derived CDR1 and CDR2 are SNHLY and FYNNEI. This CDR3 is built from 18 residues. CDR3 sequence reads: CASSEGQLAGGRKETQYF. Written as DNA, the CDR3 is TGTGCCAGCAGTGAAGGCCAGCTAGCGGGGGGACGCAAAGAGACCCAGTACTTC.

The table lists this clone with a count of one. V usage is TRBV10-3 and J usage is TRBJ1-3, with a possible D match to TRBD1 (5 bases). The V end was cut by 4 bases, the J end by 1 base, with 11 bases between. The CDR3 length is 15 residues. CDR1 and CDR2 (germline): ENHRY, SYGVKD. The chain's CDR3 is CAISGFAGSGNTIYF. For the CDR3, the DNA is TGTGCCATCAGTGGTTTTGCAGGGTCTGGAAACACCATATATTTT.

The J gene is TRBJ2-2, the V gene TRBV28; the D is unclear. The CDR3 extends over 10 amino acids. The germline CDR1 and CDR2 sequences are MDHEN and SYDVKM. V was cut by 8 bases and J by 6 bases, with 4 bases left in between. The CDR3 protein is CASLAGELFF. Here the CDR3 DNA reads TGTGCCAGCCTAGCCGGGGAGCTGTTTTTT.

The chain combines TRBV15 with TRBJ1-5; 7 bases map to TRBD1. Trimming removed 2 bases from V and 9 bases from J; junction bases left unmatched: 10. Germline V gives CDR1 LNHNV, CDR2 YYDKDF (reference sequence). This CDR3 spans 15 amino acids. The CDR3 loop reads CATSRYGTADWPQHF. The CDR3 nucleotides read TGTGCCACCAGCAGATACGGGACAGCCGACTGGCCCCAGCATTTT.

The V call is TRBV28, the J call TRBJ1-4, with 9 bases that match TRBD1. Germline loops: CDR1 MDHEN, CDR2 SYDVKM. Losses at the gene ends were 8 bases for V and 7 bases for J; bases not matched to a gene: 2. The CDR3 loop spans 12 amino acids. Here the CDR3 DNA reads TGTGCCAGCGGGACAGGGTCTGAAAAACTGTTTTTT. Protein sequence: CASGTGSEKLFF.

This clone was observed a single time. The chain is built from TRBV25-1 and TRBJ2-1, with TRBD2 matching 10 bases. This CDR3 contains 15 residues. CDR1 is MGHDK, CDR2 SYGVNS, per germline. V lost 2 bases and J lost 5; bases outside the gene matches: 3. The CDR3 DNA reads as TGTGCCAGCAGTGAAAGGCTAGCGGGGGACAATGAGCAGTTCTTC. This encodes CASSERLAGDNEQFF. The complete variable domain, with remaining parts taken from reference TRBV25-1 and TRBJ2-1, reads EADIYQTPRYLVIGTGKKITLECSQTMGHDKMYWYQQDPGMELHLIHYSYGVNSTEKGDLSSESTVSRIRTEHFPLTLESARPSHTSQYLCASSERLAGDNEQFFGPGTRLTVL.

The V gene is TRBV6-5, the J gene TRBJ1-2; D is perhaps TRBD1 (5 bases). V gave up 6 bases and J gave up 5 bases, with 13 bases separating them. The CDR3 runs 13 residues. The germline V gene has CDR1 MNHEY and CDR2 SVGAGI. The CDR3 protein is CASSRTNPYGYTF. DNA of the CDR3: TGTGCCAGCAGCAGGACAAACCCTTATGGCTACACCTTC.

The rearrangement uses TRBV7-2 and TRBJ2-7, with TRBD1 matching 7 bases. Trimming cost V 6 bases and J 5 bases; bases outside gene matches: 4. CDR1 and CDR2 (germline): SGHTA, FQGNSA. CDR3 size: 12 residues. The CDR3 is CASSWDSHEQYF. Here the CDR3 DNA reads TGTGCCAGCAGTTGGGACAGCCACGAGCAGTACTTC. The complete variable domain, with remaining parts taken from reference TRBV7-2 and TRBJ2-7, reads GAGVSQSPSNKVTEKGKDVELRCDPISGHTALYWYRQSLGQGLEFLIYFQGNSAPDKSGLPSDRFSAERTGGSVSTLTIQRTQQEDSAVYLCASSWDSHEQYFGPGTRLTVT.

V usage is TRBV28 and J usage is TRBJ1-5; D uncertain. The CDR3 is made up of 15 amino acids. Trimming stripped 7 bases from V and 0 bases from J, with 13 bases between. The V gene's germline CDR1 is MDHEN and CDR2 SYDVKM. The chain's CDR3 is CASTFTPYSNQPQHF. DNA for the CDR3: TGTGCCAGCACCTTCACACCTTATAGCAATCAGCCCCAGCATTTT.